A selection of T cell receptor beta chains follows, all from one sample in a study of blood T cell repertoires in COVID-19. Sequencing used immunoSEQ multiplex PCR; TCRdb keeps in-frame clones, though not all of them. This table has around 230,000 clones, 86% appearing once. Sequencing used PBMCs or T cells enriched from blood (not recorded which). The source of these receptors is a woman aged 40-49 years with acute COVID-19. Both conserved end residues are part of each CDR3. Each record gives: D gene, clone size, V gene, J gene, CDR3 DNA, CDR3 protein. The D gene is left open where the match is weak. Clone size, where shown, is once, few, many, or a class for clones that have expanded.

TRBD1	-	TRBV18	TRBJ1-2	TGTGCCAGCAAATCAGGGGGCGACCTCTATGGCTACACCTTC	CASKSGGDLYGYTF
-	-	TRBV5-6	TRBJ1-2	TGTGCCAGCAATGTCTGGGGGCAAGGCTACACCTTC	CASNVWGQGYTF
-	-	TRBV14	TRBJ1-2	TGTGCCAGCAGCCAAGATGGTGCGGGGAAGGGCTACACCTTC	CASSQDGAGKGYTF
TRBD1	-	TRBV3-1/TRBV3-2	TRBJ1-2	TGTGCCAGCAGCCCAAGACAGGGGGCCCCATATGGCTACACCTTC	CASSPRQGAPYGYTF
-	once	TRBV4-1	TRBJ2-7	TGCGCCAGCAGCCAAGAGGGCGGACACACCTACGAGCAGTACTTC	CASSQEGGHTYEQYF
TRBD2	-	TRBV15	TRBJ2-1	TGTGCCACCAGCAGAGATTCCGCGGGAGGGTCCTACAATGAGCAGTTCTTC	CATSRDSAGGSYNEQFF
TRBD1	-	TRBV15	TRBJ1-2	TGTGCCACCAGCAGAGATCTGCAGGGGGCCTACTATGGCTACACCTTC	CATSRDLQGAYYGYTF
-	-	TRBV6-1	TRBJ1-5	TGTGCCAGCAGTGAAGCGCCGTGGGAGCGCAATCAGCCCCAGCATTTT	CASSEAPWERNQPQHF
-	-	TRBV3-1/TRBV3-2	TRBJ1-2	TGTGCCAGCAGCCAAGCACTCCAGGGATACGGCTACACCTTC	CASSQALQGYGYTF
-	-	TRBV5-4	TRBJ2-7	TGTGCCAGCAGCTTGGCCGGGGGGCGAGAGCAGTACTTC	CASSLAGGREQYF
TRBD2	few	TRBV6-5	TRBJ2-7	TGTGCCAGCAGCCTAACTAGCGGGAATTACGAGCAGTACTTC	CASSLTSGNYEQYF
-	-	TRBV3-1/TRBV3-2	TRBJ2-7	TGTGCCAGCAGCCAAGAGTGGAGGTCGGATCCGCGCCACGGGCCTATCGAGCAGTACTTC	CASSQEWRSDPRHGPIEQYF
TRBD2	-	TRBV5-1	TRBJ2-3	TGCGCCAGCAGCCTGGGCCCAACCGGGACTAGCGGCACAGATACGCAGTATTTT	CASSLGPTGTSGTDTQYF
TRBD1	-	TRBV5-6	TRBJ1-6	TGTGCCAGCAGTTATTTATTGCGGGACAGGGGAGATTCACCCCTCCACTTT	CASSYLLRDRGDSPLHF
TRBD2	-	TRBV7-9	TRBJ2-1	TGTGCCAGCAGCCCCCATTTTAGCGGGAGCTCCTACAATGAGCAGTTCTTC	CASSPHFSGSSYNEQFF
-	once	TRBV2	TRBJ2-7	TGTGCCAGCAGGGGGGGTGGCAGTACCTACGAGCAGTACTTC	CASRGGGSTYEQYF
-	-	TRBV7-3	TRBJ1-5	TGTGCCAGCAGCCCCGGGGGGGGCCAGCCCCAGCATTTT	CASSPGGGQPQHF